Below are 20 T cell receptor beta chains sequenced from a single sample in a study of CD8 T cells in ankylosing spondylitis. MiXCR, applied by TCRdb to the 5' RACE reads, yields one record per CDR3 protein. Of approximately 150,000 distinct CDR3 sequences in the sample, around a third were seen once. The sequencing input was synovial fluid, either unsorted or a sorted T cell fraction (not recorded which). The origin of the receptors is a male donor with ankylosing spondylitis.

The chain couples TRBV12-3 or TRBV12-4 to TRBJ1-1, with D tentatively TRBD1 (5 bases). With 6 bases removed from V and 11 bases from J, the gap between germline ends came to 19 bases. The CDR3 extends over 13 amino acids. The CDR3, as DNA: TGTGCCAGCAGGTTAATGGGCCGTTCAGGGGCTTTCTTT. Residues: CASRLMGRSGAFF.

This clonotype was seen a few times. The chain combines TRBV20-1 with TRBJ2-1; a weak D match, TRBD2 (5 bases). Germline V gives CDR1 DFQATT, CDR2 SNEGSKA (reference sequence). Trimming took 2 bases from V and 5 from J, leaving 13 bases between them. The CDR3 is 14 amino acids. The DNA for the CDR3 is TGCAGTGCTAGAAATCCGGGGATCAACAATGAGCAGTTCTTC. It codes for CSARNPGINNEQFF.

This chain joins TRBV7-3 and TRBJ2-3; 13 bases align to TRBD2. With 5 bases clipped from V and 3 bases from J, the junction kept 5 bases outside the gene matches. There are 16 residues in the CDR3. CDR1 and CDR2 from the germline V gene are SGHTA and FQGTGA. The CDR3 DNA reads as TGTGCCAGCAGCCCTGGACTAGCGGGGGAAACAGATACGCAGTATTTT. Protein: CASSPGLAGETDTQYF. The full variable domain, rest sourced from reference TRBV7-3 and TRBJ2-3, is GAGVSQTPSNKVTEKGKYVELRCDPISGHTALYWYRQSLGQGPEFLIYFQGTGAADDSGLPNDRFFAVRPEGSVSTLKIQRTERGDSAVYLCASSPGLAGETDTQYFGPGTRLTVL.

This clonotype was counted only a few times. This chain links TRBV12-3 or TRBV12-4 with TRBJ2-1; 9 nucleotides align to TRBD2. This CDR3 region has 15 residues. Losses at the gene ends were 2 bases for V and 6 bases for J; bases not matched to a gene: 5. The CDR3 region has the DNA TGTGCCAGCAGTTTACGGGCGGGGGGGCCCAATGAGCAGTTCTTC. This translates into CASSLRAGGPNEQFF.

This clonotype was picked up many times. The V gene is TRBV7-2, the J gene TRBJ2-7; 10 bases align to TRBD2. Germline V gene data show CDR1 as SGHTA and CDR2 as FQGNSA. The CDR3 sequence is 15 residues long. V was clipped by 5 bases and J by 2 bases; unmatched bases: 6. The CDR3 region is CASSPGLAATYEQYF. CDR3 coding DNA: TGTGCCAGCAGCCCCGGACTAGCGGCTACCTACGAGCAGTACTTC. Variable domain in full (rest from reference TRBV7-2 and TRBJ2-7): GAGVSQSPSNKVTEKGKDVELRCDPISGHTALYWYRQSLGQGLEFLIYFQGNSAPDKSGLPSDRFSAERTGGSVSTLTIQRTQQEDSAVYLCASSPGLAATYEQYFGPGTRLTVT.

The chain recombines TRBV24-1 with TRBJ2-1; no reliable D call. CDR3 size: 11 residues. CDR1 is KGHDR and CDR2 is SFDVKD in the germline V gene. Trimming removed 2 bases at V and 5 bases at J, with 0 bases between. The CDR3: CATSDYNEQFF. CDR3 DNA: TGTGCCACCAGTGATTACAATGAGCAGTTCTTC.

The CDR3 reads CASSQKGQGLGTGELFF. CDR3 bases: TGTGCCAGCAGCCAAAAAGGACAGGGGTTAGGCACCGGGGAGCTGTTTTTT. The chain couples TRBV3-1 to TRBJ2-2; 9 nucleotides agree with TRBD1. V lost 2 bases to trimming and J lost 4 bases; unmatched junction nucleotides: 8. The CDR3 contains 17 residues. Germline assignment: CDR1 LGHDT and CDR2 YNNKEL (reference sequence).

V usage is TRBV4-2 and J usage is TRBJ1-2; unclear D gene. Germline lookup yields CDR1 LGHNA and CDR2 YNFKEQ. The CDR3 runs 14 residues. V lost 4 bases and J lost 2, with 11 bases in between. The CDR3 reads CASSPKTQNYGYTF. Written as DNA, the CDR3 is TGTGCCAGCAGCCCCAAGACACAGAACTATGGCTACACCTTC.

The genes are TRBV2 and TRBJ2-1; D not certain. Germline V gene data show CDR1 as SNHLY and CDR2 as FYNNEI. This CDR3 has 15 residues. V dropped 1 base and J dropped 5 bases, with 12 bases sitting between them. This chain's CDR3 is CASSEGSYLDNEQFF. The CDR3 DNA is TGTGCCAGCAGTGAAGGAAGTTACCTGGACAATGAGCAGTTCTTC.

This clonotype turned up a few times. V gene TRBV6-2 or TRBV6-3 combines with J gene TRBJ2-7, with D unclear. Deletions cut 7 bases from V and 2 bases from J, with 15 bases between. Germline-derived CDR1 and CDR2 are MNHEY and SVGEGT. The CDR3 extends over 14 amino acids. The DNA of the CDR3 is TGTGCCAGCACCCCCAGACTCCTGACCTACGAGCAGTACTTC. Translated: CASTPRLLTYEQYF.

This clonotype has just a few counts. The J gene is TRBJ2-1, the V gene TRBV11-2, with D unclear. V lost 6 bases and J lost 12, with 9 bases in between. Per germline, CDR1 SGHAT and CDR2 FQNNGV. The CDR3 covers 10 residues. In DNA, the CDR3 is TGTGCCAGCAGGCACAAAAGGCAGTTCTTC. The encoded protein is CASRHKRQFF.

This clonotype was observed many times. V gene TRBV28 combines with J gene TRBJ2-3; D gene unclear. V lost 6 bases and J lost 8, with 9 bases in between. CDR1 is MDHEN and CDR2 is SYDVKM in the germline V gene. The length of the CDR3 is 11 residues. The CDR3 region has the DNA TGTGCCAGCAGCGTGAAGTTTACGCAGTATTTT. This translates into CASSVKFTQYF.

The J gene is TRBJ2-2, the V gene TRBV9; D may match TRBD1 or TRBD2 (5 bases each). V lost 1 base and J lost 1, with 11 bases in between. CDR1 is SGDLS, CDR2 YYNGEE, per germline. This CDR3 comprises 16 residues. CDR3 nucleotides: TGTGCCAGCAGCGTAAATCCTGGGGGGAACACCGGGGAGCTGTTTTTT. Amino acids: CASSVNPGGNTGELFF. Complete variable domain (other parts from reference TRBV9 and TRBJ2-2): DSGVTQTPKHLITATGQRVTLRCSPRSGDLSVYWYQQSLDQGLQFLIQYYNGEERAKGNILERFSAQQFPDLHSELNLSSLELGDSALYFCASSVNPGGNTGELFFGEGSRLTVL.

Ten or more counts support this clonotype. The V and J genes are TRBV21-1 and TRBJ1-1; TRBD1 was called by the table and not checked on the DNA. TRBV21-1 is a listed pseudogene. The CDR3 is 17 residues long. Here the CDR3 DNA reads TGTGCCAGCAGCAAAGGATATTGTCCCGATATGAACACTGAAGCTTTCTTT. This codes for CASSKGYCPDMNTEAFF.

This clonotype has more than one count but fewer than ten. The chain employs TRBV7-9 and TRBJ2-2, with D possibly being TRBD2 (6 bases). V lost 8 bases, J lost 4 bases, and 11 bases lay in between. Germline V gene lookup returns CDR1 SEHNR and CDR2 FQNEAQ (reference sequence). CDR3 length: 13 amino acids. CDR3 coding DNA: TGTGCCAGCTCCCTAGCGACCACCGGGGAGCTGTTTTTT. Residues: CASSLATTGELFF.

This sequence joins TRBV5-4 and TRBJ2-3, with 7 bases lining up with TRBD1. The CDR3 consists of 16 residues. Losses at the gene ends were 2 bases for V and 1 base for J; bases not matched to a gene: 7. Germline-derived CDR1 and CDR2 are SGHNT and YYREEE (reference sequence). CDR3 residues: CASSFGRQGGTDTQYF. CDR3 sequence (DNA): TGTGCCAGCAGCTTTGGTAGACAGGGTGGCACAGATACGCAGTATTTT.

The genes are TRBV20-1 and TRBJ2-3; the D is unclear. Germline-derived CDR1 and CDR2 are DFQATT and SNEGSKA (reference sequence). The CDR3 length is 12 residues. Trimming shortened V by 0 bases and J by 7 bases, and 8 bases separated the two germline ends. This CDR3 is CSARDPVNTQYF. CDR3 sequence (DNA): TGCAGTGCTAGAGACCCCGTAAATACGCAGTATTTT.

This chain links TRBV7-9 with TRBJ2-2; D might be TRBD1 or TRBD2, each matching 5 bases. Germline V gives CDR1 SEHNR, CDR2 FQNEAQ (reference sequence). Trimming removed 7 bases at V and 5 bases at J, with 14 bases between. The CDR3 is 14 residues long. CDR3 region: CASTPSGGTGELFF. CDR3 nucleotides: TGTGCCAGCACCCCCTCTGGGGGAACCGGGGAGCTGTTTTTT.

This clonotype came up many times. This sequence joins TRBV29-1 and TRBJ2-7, with 8 positions matching TRBD1. This CDR3 comprises 12 residues. CDR1 and CDR2 (germline): SQVTM, ANQGSEA. V gave up 8 bases and J gave up 5 bases; unmatched junction bases: 8. The CDR3 DNA follows: TGCAGCACAAAGACAGGGGACGACGAGCAGTACTTC. This translates into CSTKTGDDEQYF.

This chain links TRBV12-3 or TRBV12-4 with TRBJ2-1, with TRBD1 matching 7 bases. This CDR3 region has 13 residues. V dropped 6 bases and J dropped 5; count of bases not matched to a gene: 4. CDR3 coding DNA: TGTGCCAGCAGCCTGACAGGGAACAATGAGCAGTTCTTC. Its translation is CASSLTGNNEQFF.